This passage covers 27 T cell receptor beta chains from one sample sequenced in a study of T cell responses to AZD1222 COVID-19 vaccine. Libraries were prepared by immunoSEQ multiplex PCR; TCRdb keeps only in-frame clonotypes and omits some of them. The sample yields 200,000 to 250,000 clones, 85% to 95% seen once. This specimen consisted of peripheral blood, obtained on day 0 of MenACWY control vaccination. These receptors came from an adult in good health.

This clone was recorded once. This rearrangement joins TRBV30 to TRBJ1-2; TRBD1 might be the D (6 bases). This CDR3 has 12 amino acids. V was shortened by 2 bases and J by 8 bases, with 12 bases between the two germline ends. Germline values: CDR1 GTSNPN, CDR2 SVGIG (reference sequence). The CDR3 is CAWSLGARGYTF. CDR3 nucleotide sequence: TGTGCCTGGAGTTTGGGGGCACGGGGCTACACCTTC.

This chain links TRBV5-1 with TRBJ2-1; 7 bases fit TRBD1. V trimming: 9 bases; J trimming: 10 bases; junction bases outside the gene matches: 19. This CDR3 has 15 amino acids. Germline V gene data show CDR1 as SGHRS and CDR2 as YFSETQ. CDR3 region: CATKLERQGVSEQFF. The CDR3 DNA follows: TGCGCCACCAAGCTTGAGAGACAGGGAGTGAGCGAGCAGTTCTTC.

The J gene is TRBJ1-1, the V gene TRBV11-3; D call uncertain. Between the trimmed V and J ends, which lost 4 bases and 11 bases, there was a span of 17 bases. In germline, CDR1 is SGHNT, CDR2 YENEEA. This CDR3 region has 13 residues. The CDR3: CASSSRRNARAFF. The CDR3 coding sequence is TGTGCCAGCAGCTCCAGGAGAAATGCTCGGGCTTTCTTT.

This chain links TRBV3-1 (or the pseudogene TRBV3-2) with TRBJ1-2; D gene uncertain. The CDR3 contains 13 residues. Per the germline V gene, CDR1 is LGHDT and CDR2 is YNNKEL (reference sequence). Deletions cut 11 bases from V and 0 bases from J, with 13 bases between. Here the CDR3 reads CAASPTANYGYTF. Written as DNA, the CDR3 is TGTGCCGCCTCGCCTACAGCTAACTATGGCTACACCTTC.

Points on this clone: The sample has other DNA sequences that encode this CDR3 too. The chain combines TRBV19 with TRBJ1-5; no reliable D call. The V gene lost 1 base and the J gene lost 0 bases, with 4 bases spanning the gap. The length of the CDR3 is 14 residues. CDR1 and CDR2 from the germline V gene are LNHDA and SQIVND (reference sequence). The CDR3 loop is CASSIGSSNQPQHF. The CDR3 DNA follows: TGTGCCAGTAGTATAGGCAGTAGCAATCAGCCCCAGCATTTT. The variable domain in full, completed from reference TRBV19 and TRBJ1-5, reads DGGITQSPKYLFRKEGQNVTLSCEQNLNHDAMYWYRQDPGQGLRLIYYSQIVNDFQKGDIAEGYSVSREKKESFPLTVTSAQKNPTAFYLCASSIGSSNQPQHFGDGTRLSIL.

This clone was seen a handful of times. The chain couples TRBV30 to TRBJ1-3, with no clear D. Trimming removed 0 bases from V and 0 bases from J, with 6 bases in between. Germline V gives CDR1 GTSNPN, CDR2 SVGIG (reference sequence). This CDR3 has 14 amino acids. DNA of the CDR3: TGTGCCTGGAGTGTAGGCCACTCTGGAAACACCATATATTTT. Its translation: CAWSVGHSGNTIYF.

This CDR3 is CASGDREGSTDTQYF. In nucleotides, the CDR3 is TGTGCCAGCGGGGACAGGGAGGGTAGCACAGATACGCAGTATTTT. The J gene is TRBJ2-3, the V gene TRBV2; 9 nucleotides align to TRBD1. V was pared by 8 bases and J by 0 bases, with 6 bases of the junction left unmatched. The CDR3 runs 15 residues. Germline V gene lookup returns CDR1 SNHLY and CDR2 FYNNEI.

The J gene is TRBJ1-1, the V gene TRBV7-9; D unclear. Germline assignment: CDR1 SEHNR and CDR2 FQNEAQ (reference sequence). The CDR3 consists of 17 residues. Trimming shortened V by 5 bases and J by 0 bases, and 19 bases separated the two germline ends. The CDR3 DNA is TGTGCCAGCAGCCTAGGGAAGGCAGGCGTCATGAACACTGAAGCTTTCTTT. It codes for CASSLGKAGVMNTEAFF.

The chain employs TRBV6-5 and TRBJ1-2, with a tentative D call TRBD1 (5 bases). The CDR3 consists of 13 residues. Between the trimmed V and J ends, which lost 8 bases and 6 bases, there was a span of 16 bases. Germline V gene lookup returns CDR1 MNHEY and CDR2 SVGAGI. CDR3 bases: TGTGCCAGCGAAGAACAGGAGGAGGATGGCTACACCTTC. Translation: CASEEQEEDGYTF.

V gene TRBV11-3 combines with J gene TRBJ2-7, with D perhaps TRBD2 (5 bases). The V end was cut by 4 bases, the J end by 0 bases, with 10 bases between. This CDR3 has 14 amino acids. CDR1 and CDR2 from the germline V gene are SGHNT and YENEEA. The CDR3 DNA reads as TGTGCCAGCAGCTATCGACGGGGCTCCTACGAGCAGTACTTC. It specifies CASSYRRGSYEQYF. The variable domain in full, with the rest retrieved from reference TRBV11-3 and TRBJ2-7, is EAGVVQSPRYKIIEKKQPVAFWCNPISGHNTLYWYLQNLGQGPELLIRYENEEAVDDSQLPKDRFSAERLKGVDSTLKIQPAELGDSAVYLCASSYRRGSYEQYFGPGTRLTVT.

CDR3 region: CASSPGQGVSPLHF. The CDR3 DNA reads TGTGCCAGCAGCCCGGGCCAGGGTGTTTCACCCCTCCACTTT. The chain joins TRBV7-2 to TRBJ1-6; tentatively, D is TRBD1 (5 bases). With 5 bases removed from V and 9 bases from J, the gap between germline ends came to 14 bases. Germline lookup yields CDR1 SGHTA and CDR2 FQGNSA. CDR3 length: 14 residues.

The chain recombines TRBV12-5 with TRBJ1-1; tentative D call: TRBD1 (6 bases). The germline V and J ends were trimmed by 3 bases and 0 bases, with 20 bases remaining between them. CDR3 size: 18 residues. The germline V gene encodes CDR1 LGHNT and CDR2 FRNRAP. CDR3 amino acids: CASGFGGQGRGMNTEAFF. CDR3 in DNA: TGTGCTAGTGGTTTTGGTGGCCAGGGGAGGGGGATGAACACTGAAGCTTTCTTT.

The chain recombines TRBV30 with TRBJ1-2, with D maybe TRBD1 (5 bases). CDR1 GTSNPN and CDR2 SVGIG come from the germline V gene (reference sequence). The ends were cut back, 7 bases at V and 2 bases at J, with 14 bases in the middle. The CDR3 length is 13 residues. CDR3 DNA sequence: TGTGCCTTGGACGGCTGGGGGAACTATGGCTACACCTTC. Its protein product is CALDGWGNYGYTF.

The J gene is TRBJ1-2, the V gene TRBV29-1; D gene ambiguous. Germline V CDR1 and CDR2: SQVTM, ANQGSEA. V lost 6 bases to trimming and J lost 0 bases, with 17 bases between them. The CDR3 consists of 15 residues. This CDR3 reads CSVGKTTSPNYGYTF. Written as DNA, the CDR3 is TGCAGCGTGGGTAAGACGACTTCACCTAACTATGGCTACACCTTC. Looking up the rest from reference TRBV29-1 and TRBJ1-2 gives the full variable domain: SAVISQKPSRDICQRGTSLTIQCQVDSQVTMMFWYRQQPGQSLTLIATANQGSEATYESGFVIDKFPISRPNLTFSTLTVSNMSPEDSSIYLCSVGKTTSPNYGYTFGSGTRLTVV.

The chain uses TRBV5-1 and TRBJ2-3, with 9 bases aligning to TRBD2. The CDR3 covers 16 residues. Germline values: CDR1 SGHRS, CDR2 YFSETQ. V lost 0 bases and J lost 6; bases outside the gene matches: 8. CDR3 loop: CASSLAQRGAGDTQYF. The DNA of the CDR3 is TGCGCCAGCAGCTTGGCTCAGCGGGGGGCTGGGGATACGCAGTATTTT.

The rearrangement joins TRBV5-4 to TRBJ2-5; D may be TRBD1 (5 bases). This CDR3 has 13 residues. The V end lost 0 bases, the J end lost 7 bases, and 10 bases lay between the germline ends. Germline CDR1 reads SGHNT; CDR2 reads YYREEE (reference sequence). The chain's CDR3 is CASSLAGQGTQYF. The CDR3 coding sequence is TGTGCCAGCAGCTTGGCCGGGCAGGGGACCCAGTACTTC.

As to this clone: Relative to the germline gene, one junction end is altered; a read error may explain this. The chain has TRBV2 and TRBJ1-2, with unresolved D. The CDR3 extends over 12 amino acids. Germline V gene sequence: CDR1 SNHLY, CDR2 FYNNEI. CDR3 in amino acids: CASSDPITGSHF. The CDR3 nucleotides read TGTGCCAGCAGTGACCCTATAACCGGATCCCACTTC.

The chain recombines TRBV28 with TRBJ1-5; no firm D call. Germline-derived CDR1 and CDR2 are MDHEN and SYDVKM. This CDR3 comprises 12 residues. Trimming cost V 6 bases and J 3 bases, with 6 bases left between them. The CDR3, as DNA: TGTGCCAGCAGCGATAACAATCAGCCCCAGCATTTT. This sequence encodes CASSDNNQPQHF.

The chain carries TRBV19 and TRBJ2-3; perhaps TRBD1 as D (5 bases). Germline assignment: CDR1 LNHDA and CDR2 SQIVND (reference sequence). The CDR3 is 14 residues long. Trimming removed 5 bases from V and 4 bases from J, with 13 bases in between. The CDR3 region has the DNA TGTGCCAGTAGTTCGTATAAGGGGCCAGATACGCAGTATTTT. It is translated as CASSSYKGPDTQYF. Looking up the rest from reference TRBV19 and TRBJ2-3 gives the full variable domain: DGGITQSPKYLFRKEGQNVTLSCEQNLNHDAMYWYRQDPGQGLRLIYYSQIVNDFQKGDIAEGYSVSREKKESFPLTVTSAQKNPTAFYLCASSSYKGPDTQYFGPGTRLTVL.

V usage is TRBV7-9 and J usage is TRBJ2-3, with TRBD1 matching 7 bases. CDR1 is SEHNR and CDR2 is FQNEAQ in the germline V gene (reference sequence). The CDR3 consists of 14 residues. The V segment lost 2 bases and the J segment 4 bases; nucleotides outside the gene matches: 3. The CDR3 nucleotides read TGTGCCAGCAGCTTAAAGGGGGCGGCAGATACGCAGTATTTT. Its translation is CASSLKGAADTQYF.

This chain connects TRBV6-2 or TRBV6-3 to TRBJ2-2, with 9 nucleotides matching TRBD2. Germline-derived CDR1 and CDR2 are MNHEY and SVGEGT. This CDR3 has 16 residues. With V trimmed by 0 bases and J by 4 bases, 3 bases remained unmatched. This chain's CDR3 is CASSYSGSGGTGELFF. Written as DNA, the CDR3 is TGTGCCAGCAGTTACTCGGGTAGCGGGGGCACCGGGGAGCTGTTTTTT.

V and J are TRBV30 and TRBJ1-2; TRBD1 aligns across 8 bases. CDR1 is GTSNPN and CDR2 is SVGIG in the germline V gene (reference sequence). This CDR3 has 14 amino acids. The V segment lost 3 bases and the J segment 7 bases; nucleotides outside the gene matches: 10. CDR3 sequence reads: CAWRIPTGEGGYTF. CDR3 sequence (DNA): TGTGCCTGGAGGATACCGACAGGGGAAGGTGGCTACACCTTC.

This chain connects TRBV28 to TRBJ1-5; D remains ambiguous. The CDR3 is made up of 15 amino acids. Trimming shortened V by 4 bases and J by 1 base, and 11 bases separated the two germline ends. Germline values: CDR1 MDHEN, CDR2 SYDVKM. As DNA, the CDR3 is TGTGCCAGCAGTTCCGCAGGTACGAGCAATCAGCCCCAGCATTTT. Translation: CASSSAGTSNQPQHF.

The chain uses TRBV7-9 and TRBJ1-4, with 9 bases identical to TRBD1. With V trimmed by 5 bases and J by 8 bases, 9 bases remained unmatched. Germline V lookup: CDR1 SEHNR, CDR2 FQNEAQ (reference sequence). This CDR3 spans 15 amino acids. CDR3 amino acids: CASSAGTGSREKLFF. CDR3 DNA: TGTGCCAGCAGCGCAGGGACAGGGTCTAGAGAAAAACTGTTTTTT.

This chain connects TRBV5-1 to TRBJ1-1, with a possible D match to TRBD1 (6 bases). The germline CDR1 and CDR2 sequences are SGHRS and YFSETQ. V was clipped by 3 bases and J by 1 base, with 10 bases between them. The CDR3 sequence is 14 residues long. CDR3 nucleotide sequence: TGCGCCAGCAGCTCACTGGACAGGAACACTGAAGCTTTCTTT. This codes for CASSSLDRNTEAFF.

The CDR3 here is CASRPRTGRLYYGYTF. The CDR3 DNA reads TGTGCCAGCAGACCCCGGACCGGCAGGCTGTACTATGGCTACACCTTC. The chain joins TRBV28 to TRBJ1-2, with D unresolved. The CDR3 is made up of 16 amino acids. Between the trimmed V and J ends, which lost 6 bases and 3 bases, there was a span of 20 bases. In germline, CDR1 is MDHEN, CDR2 SYDVKM.

The chain employs TRBV3-1 (or the pseudogene TRBV3-2) and TRBJ1-1; D is perhaps TRBD1 (5 bases). Germline V gene sequence: CDR1 LGHDT, CDR2 YNNKEL (reference sequence). The CDR3 sequence is 14 residues long. V gave up 4 bases and J gave up 6 bases, with 15 bases separating them. CDR3 residues: CASSPRAAVAEAFF. In nucleotides, the CDR3 is TGTGCCAGCAGCCCCAGGGCCGCGGTTGCTGAAGCTTTCTTT.